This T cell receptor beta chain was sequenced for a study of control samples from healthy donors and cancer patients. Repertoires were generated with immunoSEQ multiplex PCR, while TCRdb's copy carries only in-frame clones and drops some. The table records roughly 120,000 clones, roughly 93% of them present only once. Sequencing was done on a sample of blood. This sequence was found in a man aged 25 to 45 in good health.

Here the CDR3 DNA reads TGCGCCAGCAGCTTAGACAGTATGAACACTGAAGCTTTCTTT. The encoded protein is CASSLDSMNTEAFF. The chain joins TRBV5-1 to TRBJ1-1; the D gene is possibly TRBD1 (5 bases). Trimming left V 2 bases short and J 0 bases short, with 8 bases between. The germline CDR1 and CDR2 sequences are SGHRS and YFSETQ. There are 14 residues in the CDR3.